Below, 31 T cell receptor beta chains from the same sample are listed, as sequenced in a study of cytomegalovirus exposure and HLA in healthy donors. PCR was performed using 60 Vbeta and 13 Jbeta primers. Using immunoSEQ multiplex PCR, the repertoire was profiled, and TCRdb retains in-frame clones only, with some absent. The sample has 150,000 to 200,000 clones, 77% seen once. Source material: PBMCs. These receptors were taken from a woman aged 55-69 years in good health and CMV-seropositive.

This chain links TRBV19 with TRBJ2-7, with D possibly TRBD1 on 7 matching bases. Trimming took 8 bases from V and 4 from J, leaving 15 bases between them. Germline-derived CDR1 and CDR2 are LNHDA and SQIVND (reference sequence). CDR3 size: 13 residues. The CDR3 sequence: CASRRGRGYEQYF. The CDR3 region has the DNA TGTGCCAGTCGGAGGGGGCGAGGGTACGAGCAGTACTTC.

This chain joins TRBV5-1 and TRBJ2-2, with 7 nucleotides matching TRBD1. The CDR3 loop spans 16 amino acids. Germline V CDR1 and CDR2: SGHRS, YFSETQ. With 0 bases clipped from V and 3 bases from J, the junction kept 5 bases outside the gene matches. CDR3: CASSLADREDTGELFF. In DNA form, the CDR3 reads TGCGCCAGCAGCTTGGCCGACAGGGAAGACACCGGGGAGCTGTTTTTT.

The V gene is TRBV9, the J gene TRBJ1-5; 7 bases line up with TRBD1. The CDR3 contains 15 residues. From germline, CDR1 is SGDLS and CDR2 YYNGEE. V lost 3 bases and J lost 3; bases outside the gene matches: 6. The CDR3 sequence: CASSGGTANNQPQHF. The CDR3 coding sequence is TGTGCCAGCAGCGGCGGGACAGCCAACAATCAGCCCCAGCATTTT.

The rearrangement joins TRBV9 to TRBJ2-1, with 10 bases fitting TRBD1. This CDR3 is 16 amino acids long. Germline CDR1 reads SGDLS; CDR2 reads YYNGEE. The V and J ends lost 4 bases and 4 bases, in that order; junction bases with no gene match: 8. The CDR3 DNA is TGTGCCAGCAGCCCTCTTCGGGACAGGGGTTACAATGAGCAGTTCTTC. It yields the protein CASSPLRDRGYNEQFF.

The J gene is TRBJ2-7, the V gene TRBV4-3; 9 nucleotides match TRBD1. This CDR3 spans 13 amino acids. Trimming removed 4 bases from V and 6 bases from J; junction bases left unmatched: 4. The germline gives CDR1 LGHNA, CDR2 YSLEER. Written as DNA, the CDR3 is TGCGCCAGCAGCCCCCGACAGGGGGGCGAGCAGTACTTC. Translating gives CASSPRQGGEQYF.

This chain connects TRBV7-2 to TRBJ1-4, with TRBD1 matching over 7 bases. J lost 8 bases, V lost 2 bases, and 8 bases had no gene match. Germline loops: CDR1 SGHTA, CDR2 FQGNSA. The CDR3 has 15 residues. CDR3 bases: TGTGCCAGCAGCTTAAGCACAGGGGTAGGAGAAAAACTGTTTTTT. Its translation is CASSLSTGVGEKLFF.

The chain's CDR3 is CASSYSIGQIPGELFF. The CDR3 region has the DNA TGTGCCAGCAGTTACTCGATAGGACAGATACCCGGGGAGCTGTTTTTT. The chain is built from TRBV6-5 and TRBJ2-2; perhaps TRBD1 as D (6 bases). Germline loops: CDR1 MNHEY, CDR2 SVGAGI. This CDR3 has 16 residues. V was pared by 0 bases and J by 6 bases, with 14 bases between.

The chain links TRBV18 to TRBJ2-7, with TRBD1 as a possible D gene (6 bases). Germline CDR1 is KGHSH and CDR2 is LQKENI. The CDR3 is 14 amino acids. Trimming took 6 bases from V and 1 from J, leaving 13 bases between them. CDR3 sequence: CASSRIQGSYEQYF. In DNA, the CDR3 is TGTGCCAGCTCGCGCATACAGGGATCCTACGAGCAGTACTTC.

The chain is built from TRBV5-1 and TRBJ2-3; the D gene is possibly TRBD1 (6 bases). The CDR3 length is 15 residues. Trimming removed 1 base from V and 1 base from J, with 10 bases in between. The germline V gene encodes CDR1 SGHRS and CDR2 YFSETQ. The CDR3 sequence: CASSLQGSRTDTQYF. In nucleotides, the CDR3 is TGCGCCAGCAGCTTGCAGGGGTCGCGCACAGATACGCAGTATTTT.

The V call is TRBV5-4, the J call TRBJ1-6; D call uncertain. V dropped 4 bases and J dropped 0 bases, with 11 bases sitting between them. The CDR3 loop spans 16 amino acids. CDR1 is SGHNT and CDR2 is YYREEE in the germline V gene (reference sequence). CDR3 nucleotides: TGTGCCAGCAGCCCGTTCGGAGGCTCCTATAATTCACCCCTCCACTTT. Its translation: CASSPFGGSYNSPLHF. Based on the CDR3 plus reference TRBV5-4 and TRBJ1-6, the full variable domain is ETGVTQSPTHLIKTRGQQVTLRCSSQSGHNTVSWYQQALGQGPQFIFQYYREEENGRGNFPPRFSGLQFPNYSSELNVNALELDDSALYLCASSPFGGSYNSPLHFGNGTRLTVT.

The V call is TRBV6-5, the J call TRBJ1-3; D possibly corresponds to TRBD1 (5 bases). Germline lookup yields CDR1 MNHEY and CDR2 SVGAGI. The CDR3 loop spans 15 amino acids. The V end was cut by 6 bases, the J end by 2 bases, with 14 bases between. In DNA form, the CDR3 reads TGTGCCAGCAGCCGCGGGGGGTACCCTGGAAACACCATATATTTT. It translates to CASSRGGYPGNTIYF.

A single count supports this clone. The chain has TRBV7-2 and TRBJ1-4; no clear D. The germline V gene has CDR1 SGHTA and CDR2 FQGNSA. Trimming removed 2 bases from V and 8 bases from J, with 15 bases in between. CDR3 length equals 15 residues. The CDR3, as DNA: TGTGCCAGCAGCTTAAAGGCAGGCCGGTGGGAAAAACTGTTTTTT. The encoded protein is CASSLKAGRWEKLFF.

The chain is built from TRBV7-9 and TRBJ2-2, with 9 bases aligning to TRBD2. The germline gives CDR1 SEHNR, CDR2 FQNEAQ (reference sequence). The CDR3 sequence is 18 residues long. Losses at the gene ends were 0 bases for V and 7 bases for J; bases not matched to a gene: 12. The DNA for the CDR3 is TGTGCCAGCAGCTTAGCGAGACCGTCTAGCGGGAAGGGCGGGGAGCTGTTTTTT. Protein product: CASSLARPSSGKGGELFF.

This clone came up once. The chain joins TRBV5-6 to TRBJ1-4; 7 bases map to TRBD1. With 6 bases clipped from V and 8 bases from J, the junction kept 13 bases outside the gene matches. This CDR3 contains 15 residues. Germline CDR1 and CDR2: SGHDT and YYEEEE. In DNA, the CDR3 is TGTGCCAGCACCACACCAGACAGGGTCGGAGAAAAACTGTTTTTT. It encodes CASTTPDRVGEKLFF.

The chain has TRBV5-6 and TRBJ2-7, with 12 bases fitting TRBD1. The CDR3 extends over 15 amino acids. Germline values: CDR1 SGHDT, CDR2 YYEEEE. The junction had 4 bases not matched to a gene; V was cut back by 2 bases and J by 4 bases. DNA for the CDR3: TGTGCCAGCAGCTTTGGGACAGGGGGCGGATACGAGCAGTACTTC. This translates into CASSFGTGGGYEQYF.

The CDR3, as DNA: TGTGCCAGCAGCTTGACAGGGGATTGGGAGACCCAGTACTTC. It codes for CASSLTGDWETQYF. The chain links TRBV28 to TRBJ2-5; 8 positions agree with TRBD1. The CDR3 runs 14 residues. After removal of 6 bases from V and 5 bases from J, the junction contained 8 bases not matched to a gene. The V gene's germline CDR1 is MDHEN and CDR2 SYDVKM.

This clone was picked up a small number of times. The chain employs TRBV19 and TRBJ1-5; no clear D gene. Germline assignment: CDR1 LNHDA and CDR2 SQIVND (reference sequence). The CDR3 covers 15 residues. Trimming removed 5 bases from V and 0 bases from J, with 11 bases in between. Written as DNA, the CDR3 is TGTGCCAGTAGTGACACCTTCTATAGCAATCAGCCCCAGCATTTT. Protein sequence: CASSDTFYSNQPQHF.

This clone was seen a handful of times. The chain recombines TRBV18 with TRBJ2-7, with D uncertain. From germline, CDR1 is KGHSH and CDR2 LQKENI. CDR3 length equals 16 residues. V was pared by 5 bases and J by 2 bases, with 19 bases between. The CDR3 here is CASSNGVAPATYEQYF. The CDR3, as DNA: TGTGCCAGCTCAAATGGAGTAGCCCCCGCTACCTACGAGCAGTACTTC. The complete variable domain, with remaining parts taken from reference TRBV18 and TRBJ2-7, reads NAGVMQNPRHLVRRRGQEARLRCSPMKGHSHVYWYRQLPEEGLKFMVYLQKENIIDESGMPKERFSAEFPKEGPSILRIQQVVRGDSAAYFCASSNGVAPATYEQYFGPGTRLTVT.

This chain connects TRBV6-1 to TRBJ1-1; 8 nucleotides match TRBD1. V lost 4 bases to trimming and J lost 7 bases; unmatched junction nucleotides: 8. The germline V gene encodes CDR1 MNHNS and CDR2 SASEGT. This CDR3 comprises 14 residues. In nucleotides, the CDR3 is TGTGCCAGCAGTGTACAGGGGGTCGGGGATGAAGCTTTCTTT. Translation: CASSVQGVGDEAFF.

V usage is TRBV6-1 and J usage is TRBJ1-6, with 7 bases fitting TRBD1. V lost 7 bases, J lost 8 bases, and 5 bases stayed unmatched. The germline CDR1 and CDR2 sequences are MNHNS and SASEGT. The CDR3 totals 13 residues. The CDR3 coding sequence is TGTGCCAGCAATGACAGGGCTGATTCACCCCTCCACTTT. Translating it yields CASNDRADSPLHF.

This chain connects TRBV19 to TRBJ1-4; a weak D match, TRBD1 (6 bases). The CDR3 spans 14 residues. CDR1 and CDR2 (germline): LNHDA, SQIVND (reference sequence). V was pared by 3 bases and J by 12 bases, with 17 bases between. DNA for the CDR3: TGTGCCAGTAGTATGACAGGACGGACCGAGGAACTGTTTTTT. This translates into CASSMTGRTEELFF.

A remark on this clone: One end of the junction varies from germline; a read error may be responsible. The rearrangement uses TRBV7-7 and TRBJ2-1; D is undetermined. From germline, CDR1 is SSHAT and CDR2 FNYEAQ (reference sequence). The CDR3 length is 13 residues. This chain's CDR3 is CASSLGINGEQFF. The CDR3 DNA is TGTGCTAGCAGCTTAGGGATTAACGGGGAGCAGTTCTTC. Looking up the rest from reference TRBV7-7 and TRBJ2-1 gives the full variable domain: GAGVSQSPRYKVTKRGQDVTLRCDPISSHATLYWYQQALGQGPEFLTYFNYEAQPDKSGLPSDRFSAERPEGSISTLTIQRTEQRDSAMYRCASSLGINGEQFFGPGTRLTVL.

This chain links TRBV6-5 with TRBJ2-7, with TRBD2 as a possible D gene (5 bases). Germline V lookup: CDR1 MNHEY, CDR2 SVGAGI. CDR3 length: 16 amino acids. V lost 4 bases to trimming and J lost 1 base, with 17 bases between them. For the CDR3, the DNA is TGTGCCAGCAGTTCTGCCAGCGCGGAGGCATCCTACGAGCAGTACTTC. Encoded protein: CASSSASAEASYEQYF.

A word on this clone: A read error may produce the germline difference seen at one junction end. This chain connects TRBV6-1 to TRBJ2-7, with TRBD2 identical over 9 bases. From germline, CDR1 is MNHNS and CDR2 SASEGT. The CDR3 is 12 residues long. The CDR3 DNA is TGTGCCAGCAGTTCCCAGAGGACTAGCGTAATCTTC. Translated, it gives CASSSQRTSVIF.

By frequency in the sample, this clone is medium-sized. CDR3 sequence (DNA): TGTGCCATCCAACAGGGGTTTGTTAACACTGAAGCTTTCTTT. Residues: CAIQQGFVNTEAFF. The V gene is TRBV10-3, the J gene TRBJ1-1, with TRBD1 identical over 7 bases. This CDR3 has 14 amino acids. Germline values: CDR1 ENHRY, CDR2 SYGVKD. Unmatched junction bases numbered 8, after V lost 8 bases and J lost 2 bases.

The V gene is TRBV6-1, the J gene TRBJ2-2, with 7 bases matching TRBD2. The CDR3 sequence is 16 residues long. Trimming at V came to 2 bases and at J to 3 bases, leaving 6 bases not matched to a gene. Germline values: CDR1 MNHNS, CDR2 SASEGT. The CDR3 is CASSESRGGHTGELFF. The CDR3, as DNA: TGTGCCAGCAGTGAAAGTAGGGGAGGGCACACCGGGGAGCTGTTTTTT.

This chain links TRBV2 with TRBJ2-7, with 7 bases lining up with TRBD2. With V trimmed by 6 bases and J by 0 bases, 11 bases remained unmatched. This CDR3 has 16 residues. Germline V gene lookup returns CDR1 SNHLY and CDR2 FYNNEI. CDR3: CASRPTAGVYSYEQYF. CDR3 bases: TGTGCCAGCAGGCCCACTGCGGGGGTATACTCCTACGAGCAGTACTTC.

The V call is TRBV7-8, the J call TRBJ1-4; tentatively, D is TRBD1 (6 bases). This CDR3 is built from 15 residues. V lost 4 bases to trimming and J lost 8 bases, with 17 bases between them. The germline gives CDR1 SGHVS, CDR2 FQNEAQ. The CDR3 loop reads CASSYGRGEKEKLFF. The CDR3, as DNA: TGTGCCAGCAGCTACGGCAGGGGCGAGAAAGAAAAACTGTTTTTT.

This clone has a handful of counts. This chain links TRBV11-2 with TRBJ2-1, with unresolved D. Trimming stripped 5 bases from V and 4 bases from J, with 9 bases between. CDR3 size: 13 residues. Germline V gene lookup returns CDR1 SGHAT and CDR2 FQNNGV. The CDR3 nucleotides are TGTGCCAGCAGCCTACAGATTTACAATGAGCAGTTCTTC. Translated, it gives CASSLQIYNEQFF.

The rearrangement uses TRBV6-5 and TRBJ2-1; the D gene is possibly TRBD2 (5 bases). V shed 5 bases and J shed 1 base, with 9 bases lying between them. In germline, CDR1 is MNHEY, CDR2 SVGAGI. The CDR3 has 14 amino acids. CDR3 sequence reads: CASSPRTSYNEQFF. CDR3 nucleotide sequence: TGTGCCAGCAGTCCCCGGACTTCCTACAATGAGCAGTTCTTC.

This clone was detected only once. The chain is built from TRBV7-8 and TRBJ1-4; TRBD1 agrees at 7 bases. J gave up 2 bases and V 3 bases, and 6 bases lay outside the gene matches. CDR1 and CDR2 (germline): SGHVS, FQNEAQ. The CDR3 is 16 residues long. CDR3 residues: CASSFYRGGTNEKLFF. The DNA of the CDR3 is TGTGCCAGCAGCTTCTACAGGGGTGGGACTAATGAAAAACTGTTTTTT. Full variable domain (remainder filled in from reference TRBV7-8 and TRBJ1-4): GAGVSQSPRYKVAKRGQDVALRCDPISGHVSLFWYQQALGQGPEFLTYFQNEAQLDKSGLPSDRFFAERPEGSVSTLKIQRTQQEDSAVYLCASSFYRGGTNEKLFFGSGTQLSVL.